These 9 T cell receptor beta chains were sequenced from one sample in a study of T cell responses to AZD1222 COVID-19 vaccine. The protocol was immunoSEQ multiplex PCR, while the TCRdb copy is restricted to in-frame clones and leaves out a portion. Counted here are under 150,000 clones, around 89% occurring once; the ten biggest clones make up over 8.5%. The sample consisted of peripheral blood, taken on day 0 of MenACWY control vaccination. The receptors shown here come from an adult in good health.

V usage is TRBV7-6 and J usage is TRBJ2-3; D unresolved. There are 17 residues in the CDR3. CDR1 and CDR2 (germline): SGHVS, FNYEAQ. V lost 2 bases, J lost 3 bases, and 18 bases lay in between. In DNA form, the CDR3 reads TGTGCCAGCAGCTTACCTGCCACAGATCCGGGTACAGATACGCAGTATTTT. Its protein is CASSLPATDPGTDTQYF.

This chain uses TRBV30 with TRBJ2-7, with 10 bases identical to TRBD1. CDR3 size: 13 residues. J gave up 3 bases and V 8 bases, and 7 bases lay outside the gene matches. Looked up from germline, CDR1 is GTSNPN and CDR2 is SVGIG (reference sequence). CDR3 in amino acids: CARTDRGDYEQYF. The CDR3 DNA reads TGTGCCCGGACGGACAGGGGGGACTACGAGCAGTACTTC.

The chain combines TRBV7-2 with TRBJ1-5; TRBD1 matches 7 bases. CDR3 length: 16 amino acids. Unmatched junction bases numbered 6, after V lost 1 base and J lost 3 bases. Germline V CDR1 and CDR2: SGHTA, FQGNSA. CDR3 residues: CASSLVSQGTNQPQHF. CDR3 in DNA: TGTGCCAGCAGCTTAGTTTCACAGGGGACCAATCAGCCCCAGCATTTT.

The CDR3 DNA reads as TGTGCCAGCAGCCTGGACAGCACGACCCCTGGAAACACCATATATTTT. Its translation is CASSLDSTTPGNTIYF. This chain links TRBV13 with TRBJ1-3, with D maybe TRBD1 (6 bases). The CDR3 has 16 residues. Germline V gene sequence: CDR1 PRHDT, CDR2 FYEKMQ (reference sequence). Trimming removed 5 bases from V and 2 bases from J, with 16 bases in between.

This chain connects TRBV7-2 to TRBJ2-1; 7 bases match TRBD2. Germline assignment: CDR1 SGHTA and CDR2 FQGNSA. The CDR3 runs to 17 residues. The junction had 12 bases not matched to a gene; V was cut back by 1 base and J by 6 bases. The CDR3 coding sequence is TGTGCCAGCAGCTTAGTTCTCGGGTGGGAGGGCCGCAATGAGCAGTTCTTC. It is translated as CASSLVLGWEGRNEQFF.

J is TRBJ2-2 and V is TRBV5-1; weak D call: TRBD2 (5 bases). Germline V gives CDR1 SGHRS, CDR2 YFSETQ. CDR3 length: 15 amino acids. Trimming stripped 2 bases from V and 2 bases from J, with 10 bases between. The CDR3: CASSFGLANTGELFF. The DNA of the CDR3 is TGCGCCAGCAGCTTCGGCCTAGCCAACACCGGGGAGCTGTTTTTT.

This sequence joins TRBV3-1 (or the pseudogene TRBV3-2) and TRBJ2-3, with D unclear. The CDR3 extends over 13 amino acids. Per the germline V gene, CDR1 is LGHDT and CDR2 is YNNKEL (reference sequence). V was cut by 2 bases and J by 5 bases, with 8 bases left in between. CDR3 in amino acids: CASSQLRQDTQYF. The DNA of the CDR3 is TGTGCCAGCAGCCAACTGAGACAAGATACGCAGTATTTT.

The CDR3 DNA sequence: TGTGCCAGCAGCTTATGGGGGGGCATGCAGGAGACCCAGTACTTC. Its protein is CASSLWGGMQETQYF. The chain carries TRBV7-9 and TRBJ2-5; TRBD2 is a possible D gene (7 bases). Trimming shortened V by 2 bases and J by 5 bases, and 15 bases separated the two germline ends. The germline CDR1 and CDR2 sequences are SEHNR and FQNEAQ (reference sequence). The CDR3 extends over 15 amino acids.

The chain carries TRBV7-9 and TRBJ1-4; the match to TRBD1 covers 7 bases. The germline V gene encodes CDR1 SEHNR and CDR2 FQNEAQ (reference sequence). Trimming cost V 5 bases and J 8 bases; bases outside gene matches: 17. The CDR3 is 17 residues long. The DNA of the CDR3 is TGTGCCAGCAGCCCCGACAGGGCGGGGATTGGTCGCGAAAAACTGTTTTTT. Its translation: CASSPDRAGIGREKLFF.